This entry is about one T cell receptor beta chain. Its antigen is undetermined. Germline assignment: CDR1 DFQATT and CDR2 SNEGSKA (reference sequence). The CDR3 is made up of 14 amino acids. Losses at the gene ends were 3 bases for V and 6 bases for J; bases not matched to a gene: 5. The data originate from a study of identical twins. Study-wide results and caveats: Cross-sectional statistical analysis, not tracking of the same donors, underpinned the conclusions.

MiXCR, run by TCRdb on the 5' RACE reads, gives a single entry per CDR3 protein. The sample has about 280,000 distinct CDR3 sequences; roughly 8.6% are singletons. The sample was also linked to a second study, of yellow fever vaccine responses in identical twins.

The TCR originated in a woman under 30 in good health. The chain combines TRBV20-1 with TRBJ1-5, with TRBD1 identical over 10 bases. The specimen sequenced was memory (CD45RO+) T cells sorted from blood. The CDR3 DNA reads as TGCAGTGCTAGGACGACAGGGGGCGGTCAGCCCCAGCATTTT. Its protein is CSARTTGGGQPQHF.